This T cell receptor beta chain was recorded in a study of T cell responses to AZD1222 COVID-19 vaccine. Regarding this clone: Its antigen is not identified.

Broader study findings: Baseline seropositivity occurred in only six or seven AZD1222 recipients. Donors were largely white British and mainly female; clonal diversity was possibly underestimated. The reported proportion of spike-specific TCRs targeting unmutated variant regions was nearly half. Spike-specific TCR depth and breadth grew after two AZD1222 doses.

This CDR3 region has 15 residues. CDR1 is SGHAT, CDR2 FQNNGV, per germline. V lost 5 bases and J lost 2, with 14 bases in between. Sequencing was performed with immunoSEQ multiplex PCR; in TCRdb, only in-frame clones are kept and a portion is missing. Here the sample spans 140,000 or so clones, roughly 92% being singletons. The gene calls are TRBV11-2 and TRBJ2-3, with D perhaps TRBD2 (5 bases). This TCR derives from an adult in good health. Sequenced here: peripheral blood, sampled on day 0 of AZD1222 vaccination. CDR3 nucleotide sequence: TGTGCCAGCAGCCCACGGGGTAGCGTCACAGATACGCAGTATTTT. It is translated as CASSPRGSVTDTQYF.